One sample yielded the 26 T cell receptor beta chains listed below, sequenced in a study of neurological immune-mediated disorders. Documented time point: longitudinal time-point 1 (baseline). TCRdb processed the 5' RACE reads anew with MiXCR; each CDR3 protein has one entry. The sample has under 40,000 distinct CDR3 sequences, about 3.3% seen once; the top ten hold about 7.8%. Sequencing used PBMCs. The receptors come from a woman aged 60-75 years with multiple sclerosis.

This clonotype was seen many times. The rearrangement links TRBV5-6 to TRBJ1-2; no firm D call. V lost 0 bases, J lost 2 bases, and 8 bases lay in between. From germline, CDR1 is SGHDT and CDR2 YYEEEE. This CDR3 comprises 14 residues. For the CDR3, the DNA is TGTGCCAGCAGCTTGGGGACGCGAAACTATGGCTACACCTTC. Protein sequence: CASSLGTRNYGYTF.

This clonotype was seen repeatedly, ten times or more. The chain has TRBV29-1 and TRBJ2-7; tentatively, D is TRBD1 (6 bases). V was shortened by 5 bases and J by 3 bases, with 14 bases between the two germline ends. Germline CDR1 and CDR2: SQVTM and ANQGSEA. There are 13 residues in the CDR3. CDR3 DNA: TGCAGCGTTTCTAAGGGGGTCCTCTACGAGCAGTACTTC. Residues: CSVSKGVLYEQYF.

This clonotype appeared many times. The junction departs from the called germline gene at one end, perhaps through a read error. This chain links TRBV7-7 with TRBJ2-1; TRBD2 might be the D (5 bases). CDR1 SSHAT and CDR2 FNYEAQ come from the germline V gene (reference sequence). This CDR3 is built from 14 residues. The CDR3 sequence is CASSLEPGDNEQFF. CDR3 nucleotides: TGTGCTAGCAGCTTAGAGCCCGGGGATAATGAGCAGTTCTTC.

This clonotype was seen ten or more times. The J gene is TRBJ1-6, the V gene TRBV25-1; no clear D. The length of the CDR3 is 12 residues. The V end lost 2 bases, the J end lost 11 bases, and 7 bases lay between the germline ends. Germline V CDR1 and CDR2: MGHDK, SYGVNS. The CDR3 loop reads CASSEGFTPLHF. CDR3 nucleotides: TGTGCCAGCAGTGAAGGGTTTACACCCCTCCACTTT.

This clonotype was recorded only once. A much larger clone lies a single base off, so this may be a read error. CDR3 sequence: CASSVRDMGNTEAFF. For the CDR3, the DNA is TGTGCCAGCTCGGTTAGGGACATGGGGAACACTGAAGCTTTCTTT. V gene TRBV18 combines with J gene TRBJ1-1, with D perhaps TRBD1 (6 bases). Trimming removed 6 bases from V and 1 base from J, with 15 bases in between. From germline, CDR1 is KGHSH and CDR2 LQKENI. This CDR3 has 15 residues.

This clonotype was seen repeatedly, ten times or more. This chain connects TRBV27 to TRBJ1-2, with D possibly being TRBD1 (6 bases). The CDR3 covers 12 residues. Trimming took off 7 bases at V and 8 bases at J, with 14 bases between the two ends. CDR1 MNHEY and CDR2 SMNVEV come from the germline V gene (reference sequence). The DNA of the CDR3 is TGTGCCAGCACCTCGGAGGGGGGAGGCTACACCTTC. The encoded protein is CASTSEGGGYTF.

This clonotype has ten or more counts. A read error may explain this, as a much larger clone is one base away. The chain joins TRBV15 to TRBJ2-6, with D possibly matching TRBD1 (5 bases). CDR1 LNHNV and CDR2 YYDKDF come from the germline V gene (reference sequence). The length of the CDR3 is 15 residues. The CDR3 sequence: CATSRDGSGANVPTF. In DNA, the CDR3 is TGTGCCACCAGCAGAGACGGCTCTGGGGCCAACGTCCCGACTTTC. Together with reference TRBV15 and TRBJ2-6, the CDR3 gives the full variable domain: DAMVIQNPRYQVTQFGKPVTLSCSQTLNHNVMYWYQQKSSQAPKLLFHYYDKDFNNEADTPDNFQSRRPNTSFCFLDIRSPGLGDTAMYLCATSRDGSGANVPTFGAGSRLTVL.

This clonotype appeared many times. The chain uses TRBV20-1 and TRBJ2-7; TRBD1 might be the D (6 bases). The V gene's germline CDR1 is DFQATT and CDR2 SNEGSKA (reference sequence). V was shortened by 6 bases and J by 5 bases, with 20 bases between the two germline ends. CDR3 length equals 14 residues. CDR3 loop: CSAPGWGPLDEQYF. CDR3 DNA: TGCAGTGCCCCCGGCTGGGGGCCATTGGACGAGCAGTACTTC.

This clonotype showed up many times. This chain connects TRBV20-1 to TRBJ2-5; 8 bases are a match to TRBD2. V shed 6 bases, J shed 1 base, and the junction held 4 bases outside the gene matches. The CDR3 totals 13 residues. Germline V gives CDR1 DFQATT, CDR2 SNEGSKA (reference sequence). DNA for the CDR3: TGCAGTGCAGTAACTAGCGGCCAAGAGACCCAGTACTTC. As protein: CSAVTSGQETQYF.

This clonotype was detected many times. This sequence joins TRBV27 and TRBJ1-1, with 7 bases aligning to TRBD1. The germline gives CDR1 MNHEY, CDR2 SMNVEV (reference sequence). J was trimmed by 8 bases and V by 1 base; bases with no gene match: 1. The CDR3 totals 12 residues. The CDR3 DNA follows: TGTGCCAGCAGTTTATTGACAGGGGAAGCTTTCTTT. Amino acids: CASSLLTGEAFF.

At least ten counts were recorded for this clonotype. This rearrangement joins TRBV5-1 to TRBJ1-2; TRBD1 agrees at 7 bases. In germline, CDR1 is SGHRS, CDR2 YFSETQ. V lost 7 bases to trimming and J lost 4 bases; unmatched junction nucleotides: 10. This CDR3 comprises 14 residues. This CDR3 reads CASREGARGYGYTF. The CDR3 DNA reads as TGCGCCAGCCGAGAGGGGGCGCGAGGCTATGGCTACACCTTC.

Ten or more counts support this clonotype. The chain recombines TRBV5-1 with TRBJ1-4; D unresolved. This CDR3 spans 14 amino acids. Germline-derived CDR1 and CDR2 are SGHRS and YFSETQ. Trimming removed 7 bases at V and 0 bases at J, with 10 bases between. Here the CDR3 reads CASGVTSTNEKLFF. CDR3 nucleotides: TGCGCCAGCGGAGTCACCTCAACTAATGAAAAACTGTTTTTT.

This clonotype came up many times. The chain combines TRBV5-1 with TRBJ2-1; a weak D match, TRBD2 (5 bases). Germline lookup yields CDR1 SGHRS and CDR2 YFSETQ. There are 15 residues in the CDR3. V dropped 2 bases and J dropped 2 bases, with 11 bases sitting between them. The CDR3: CASSFASTAYNEQFF. In nucleotides, the CDR3 is TGCGCCAGCAGCTTTGCTAGCACGGCCTACAATGAGCAGTTCTTC.

This clonotype was counted at least ten times. A much larger clonotype is one base distant, so this may be a read error. This chain connects TRBV20-1 to TRBJ1-6; 7 nucleotides match TRBD1. CDR3 size: 14 residues. Looked up from germline, CDR1 is DFQATT and CDR2 is SNEGSKA (reference sequence). CDR3 protein: CSARVDRVNSHLHF. CDR3 DNA: TGCAGTGCTAGGGTAGACAGGGTTAATTCACACCTCCACTTT.

This clonotype was recorded many times. The chain uses TRBV10-3 and TRBJ2-2, with 7 bases fitting TRBD1. V lost 5 bases and J lost 6; bases outside the gene matches: 6. The V gene's germline CDR1 is ENHRY and CDR2 SYGVKD. The CDR3 runs to 14 residues. CDR3 in amino acids: CAISKQGPAGELFF. The CDR3 DNA reads TGTGCCATCAGTAAACAGGGGCCGGCCGGGGAGCTGTTTTTT.

The chain recombines TRBV7-7 with TRBJ2-1; 11 bases are a match to TRBD1. V was clipped by 3 bases and J by 8 bases; unmatched bases: 3. CDR3 length: 14 residues. Per the germline V gene, CDR1 is SSHAT and CDR2 is FNYEAQ (reference sequence). CDR3 loop: CASSFRDRGDEQFF. For the CDR3, the DNA is TGTGCCAGCAGCTTTCGGGACAGGGGGGATGAGCAGTTCTTC.

This clonotype was recorded at least ten times. The rearrangement joins TRBV20-1 to TRBJ2-1; D is possibly TRBD1 or TRBD2 (6 bases each). Germline CDR1 and CDR2: DFQATT and SNEGSKA (reference sequence). The CDR3 is made up of 13 amino acids. Trimming left V 0 bases short and J 8 bases short, with 11 bases between. CDR3 sequence (DNA): TGCAGTGCTAGAGATTGGGGGGCCCATGAGCAGTTCTTC. This encodes CSARDWGAHEQFF.

The table lists this clonotype with many counts. The V call is TRBV5-5, the J call TRBJ2-7; weak D call: TRBD2 (5 bases). This CDR3 is built from 16 residues. Germline CDR1 SGHKS, CDR2 YYEKEE (reference sequence). V dropped 4 bases and J dropped 5 bases, with 22 bases sitting between them. CDR3 sequence reads: CASSRVDEGLWNEQYF. CDR3 nucleotide sequence: TGTGCCAGCAGCAGGGTAGACGAGGGATTATGGAACGAGCAGTACTTC.

This clonotype was picked up many times. The chain couples TRBV19 to TRBJ1-6; no definite D call. The CDR3 is made up of 15 amino acids. Germline values: CDR1 LNHDA, CDR2 SQIVND (reference sequence). The V gene lost 1 base and the J gene lost 3 bases, with 7 bases spanning the gap. Written as DNA, the CDR3 is TGTGCCAGTAGTATAGCCTCGAACTATAATTCACCCCTCCACTTT. Residues: CASSIASNYNSPLHF.

This chain uses TRBV20-1 with TRBJ2-3, with 9 nucleotides matching TRBD2. Trimming at V came to 3 bases and at J to 7 bases, leaving 2 bases not matched to a gene. The CDR3 totals 12 residues. Germline-derived CDR1 and CDR2 are DFQATT and SNEGSKA (reference sequence). As DNA, the CDR3 is TGCAGTGCTAGGCGGGAGGGGAATACGCAGTATTTT. Translating it yields CSARREGNTQYF.

This clonotype was picked up many times. The J gene is TRBJ2-7, the V gene TRBV5-1, with D perhaps given as TRBD1 or TRBD2 (5 bases each). The CDR3 is 13 amino acids. The V gene's germline CDR1 is SGHRS and CDR2 YFSETQ. V dropped 4 bases and J dropped 5 bases, with 13 bases sitting between them. The CDR3 is CASSPSGTHEQYF. The CDR3 DNA reads TGCGCCAGCAGCCCCTCGGGGACCCACGAGCAGTACTTC.

This clonotype was seen only once. A single base separates this from a much larger clone, so it may be a read error. J is TRBJ1-5 and V is TRBV20-1, with TRBD1 identical over 9 bases. Per the germline V gene, CDR1 is DFQATT and CDR2 is SNEGSKA (reference sequence). The CDR3 runs 15 residues. This chain's CDR3 is CSAREQTGGNQPQNF. The CDR3 DNA reads TGCAGTGCTAGAGAGCAGACAGGGGGGAATCAGCCCCAGAATTTT.

This clonotype appeared many times. The gene calls are TRBV20-1 and TRBJ1-5, with 7 bases matching TRBD1. This CDR3 is 13 amino acids long. J gave up 7 bases and V 3 bases, and 6 bases lay outside the gene matches. CDR1 and CDR2 from the germline V gene are DFQATT and SNEGSKA (reference sequence). CDR3 amino acids: CSARRGLEQPQHF. CDR3 nucleotide sequence: TGCAGTGCTAGGAGGGGGCTTGAACAGCCCCAGCATTTT.

The table lists this clonotype with many counts. V gene TRBV5-1 combines with J gene TRBJ1-6; a possible D gene is TRBD1 (6 bases). Trimming took off 5 bases at V and 5 bases at J, with 11 bases between the two ends. CDR1 SGHRS and CDR2 YFSETQ come from the germline V gene. This CDR3 has 14 residues. The CDR3 region is CASRQDRDNSPLHF. In DNA form, the CDR3 reads TGCGCCAGCAGGCAGGACAGAGATAATTCACCCCTCCACTTT.

V and J are TRBV3-1 and TRBJ1-6, with D possibly being TRBD1 (6 bases). The CDR3 sequence is 15 residues long. The ends were cut back, 4 bases at V and 6 bases at J, with 13 bases in the middle. Looked up from germline, CDR1 is LGHDT and CDR2 is YNNKEL (reference sequence). Written as DNA, the CDR3 is TGTGCCAGCAGCCTTACGGACAGTCCTAATTCACCCCTCCACTTT. This sequence encodes CASSLTDSPNSPLHF.

This clonotype has at least ten counts. The rearrangement joins TRBV12-3 or TRBV12-4 to TRBJ2-7; D tentatively reads TRBD1 or TRBD2 (6 bases each). The CDR3 contains 16 residues. Trimming took off 7 bases at V and 4 bases at J, with 23 bases between the two ends. DNA of the CDR3: TGTGCCAGCACCCCGGCCTCGTGGGGGGCGGGATACGAGCAGTACTTC. The encoded protein is CASTPASWGAGYEQYF.